Detailed here is one T cell receptor (beta chain). Base qualities are missing; no much larger clone stands one base away. The entry originates in a study of graft-versus-host responses after intestinal transplantation (dated by TCRdb to the early 2020s). Study-wide context: Multivisceral, liver-intestinal, or isolated intestinal transplants were received by the recipients. Every recipient was given anti-thymocyte globulin induction, followed by about 3 years of maintenance tacrolimus and steroids. After intestinal transplantation, graft-versus-host and host-versus-graft alloreactive T cell clones were followed in the graft, circulation and bone marrow using bulk TCR-beta CDR3 sequencing. Alloreactive clones were identified by sequencing pre-transplant mixed lymphocyte reaction products and comparing these products with unstimulated pre-transplant donor and recipient T cells. The cohort enrolled about two dozen intestinal transplant recipients, one of whom was a retransplant, and a few patients without pretransplant specimens were excluded. Donor T cell macrochimerism was defined as a peak of at least 4% donor T cells among recipient peripheral blood mononuclear cells. Rather than being sequenced by the commercial service, samples from a few later patients were sequenced in-house on an Illumina MiSeq and processed with MiXCR. Broad study findings and their caveats: GvH clones were detected in recipient bone marrow, and some of these GvH clones were observed earlier in ileal mucosa or blood, consistent with an intestinal mucosal origin. Early after transplant, declines in HvG clones were associated with peak levels of circulating GvH clones. Patients with donor T cell macrochimerism had high GvH to HvG T cell clonal ratios in their allografts. The conclusions were limited by the relatively low number and heterogeneity of the intestinal transplant patients.

The receptor library was made with the immunoSEQ multiplex PCR assay. In most patients, genomic DNA was isolated using the Qiagen DNeasy Blood and Tissue Kit and sent frozen to Adaptive Biotechnologies for TCR sequencing. For most patients, genomic DNA was subjected to high-throughput TCR-beta CDR3 sequencing by Adaptive Biotechnologies. The source study handled its data this way. TCR sequencing data were retrieved from Adaptive's ImmunoSEQ software for 18 patients, whereas a few other patients were processed with MiXCR and VDJtools. To correct CD4 versus CD8 sorting errors, sequences present in both subsets at a frequency ratio below 5:1 were removed. CDR3 nucleotide sequences shared between donor and recipient were removed because the origin of such sequences could not be assigned. To be classed as alloreactive, a clone needed at least 2-fold expansion over unstimulated cells and a minimum CFSE-low frequency of 0.002% (template counts) or 0.001% (read counts). A clone was considered mappable if detected in the sequenced pre-transplant spleen, lymph node, or MLR CFSE-low populations of the donor or recipient. The cumulative frequency of alloreactive clones was calculated as a percentage of all sequences, weighted by copy number. Not all clones reach the TCRdb copy of this immuneACCESS table, which keeps in-frame sequences only. Checked studies attribute under half of the gap to unresolved V genes and leave the rest unexplained. V, J and clone size reflect that table, while D and trimming were determined from the DNA. Present in this sample are fewer than 25,000 clones, roughly a third of which were seen just once. Together, the top ten hold 2% to 2.5% of the sample.

The time point label here, explained by the study, means: cells obtained before transplantation from donor or recipient. Mixed lymphocyte reactions plated around 200,000 CFSE-labeled pre-transplant responders with around 200,000 irradiated violet-dye-labeled stimulators and were cultured for 6 to 7 days. Proliferating CD3+CD4+CFSE-low and CD3+CD8+CFSE-low responder cells were FACS-sorted on a BD Influx sorter after the mixed lymphocyte reaction. For CDR1 and CDR2, the germline V gene lists SGHRS and YFSETQ. The V end loses 4 bases and the J end loses 2 bases, and a stretch of 16 bases separates them. Measured from the cysteine to the phenylalanine, the CDR3 is 15 residues long. The entry retains the CDR3 DNA only, 45 bases that are in frame from base 1.

The clonotype originates from a human patient who was an organ donor for intestinal transplantation. The rearranged segments are TRBV5-1 and TRBJ2-7, and possibly TRBD2, on 5 matching bases. Source: alloreactive CD4+ T cells from a mixed lymphocyte reaction culture, taken before transplantation. The label giving this sample's cell subset or site can be read as: CFSE-low proliferating T cells sorted from roughly six-day pre-transplant mixed lymphocyte reaction (GvH or HvG direction). The DNA sequence follows: TGCGCCAGCAGCCACCGACCCGGGGAGCCCTACGAGCAGTACTTC. This is translated as CASSHRPGEPYEQYF.